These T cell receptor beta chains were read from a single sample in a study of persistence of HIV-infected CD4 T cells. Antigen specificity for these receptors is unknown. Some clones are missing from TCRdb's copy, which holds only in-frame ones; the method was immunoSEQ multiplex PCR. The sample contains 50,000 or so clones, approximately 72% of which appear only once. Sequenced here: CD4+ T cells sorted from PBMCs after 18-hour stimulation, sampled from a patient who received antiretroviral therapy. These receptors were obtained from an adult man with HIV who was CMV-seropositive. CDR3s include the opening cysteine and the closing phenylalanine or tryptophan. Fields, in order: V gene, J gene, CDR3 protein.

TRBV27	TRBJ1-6	CASSPRDRAVSPLHF
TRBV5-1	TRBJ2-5	CASSLEAVRETQYF
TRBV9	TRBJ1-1	CASSRGGLGEAFF
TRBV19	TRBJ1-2	CASSMRRDSGYGYTF
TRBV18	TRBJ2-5	CASSPQTGKQETQYF
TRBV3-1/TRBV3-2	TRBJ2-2	CASSPSFGELFF
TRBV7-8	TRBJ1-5	CASSSTGQPLNQPQHF
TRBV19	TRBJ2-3	CASSIELADTQYF
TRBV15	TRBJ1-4	CATSRGGDEKLFF
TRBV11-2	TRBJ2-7	CASSLDPDPHYEQYF
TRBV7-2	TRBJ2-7	CASSLARTSTSYEQYF
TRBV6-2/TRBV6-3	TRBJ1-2	CASSQTGFNYGYTF
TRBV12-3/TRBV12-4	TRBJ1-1	CASSFRRGTEAFF
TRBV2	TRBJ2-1	CASRRDGGYNEQFF
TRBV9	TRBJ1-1	CASSTRSGTEAFF
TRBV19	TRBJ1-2	CASSTTGGYGYTF
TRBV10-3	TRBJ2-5	CAISGRLAPAQETQYF
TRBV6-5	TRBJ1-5	CASSWTGNQPQHF
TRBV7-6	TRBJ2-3	CASSPRFRGGGGTDTQYF
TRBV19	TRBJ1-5	CASSTLGTDGQPQHF
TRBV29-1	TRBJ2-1	CSAGESYNEQFF
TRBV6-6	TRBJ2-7	CASSPDSLYEQYF
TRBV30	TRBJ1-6	CAWRTPGVSPLHF
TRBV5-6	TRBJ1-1	CASSLRRQGAYEAFF
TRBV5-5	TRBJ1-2	CASSHGTLYGYTF
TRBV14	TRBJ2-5	CASSPWDRAETQYF
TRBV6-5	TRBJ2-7	CASRARTVAYEQYF
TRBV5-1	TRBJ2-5	CASSLVGEAFGTQYF
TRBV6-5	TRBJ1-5	CASSADRAAQPQHF
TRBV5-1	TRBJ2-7	CASSSQGYEQYF
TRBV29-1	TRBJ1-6	CSAENRNSPLHF
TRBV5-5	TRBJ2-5	CASSLFPGGGETQYF
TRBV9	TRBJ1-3	CASSVVPGASGNTIYF
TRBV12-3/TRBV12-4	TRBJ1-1	CASSLQLTKAFF
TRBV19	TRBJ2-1	CASSIGGTRYNEQFF
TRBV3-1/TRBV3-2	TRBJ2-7	CASSQDRNRDHEQYF
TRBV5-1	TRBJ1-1	CASSLRQGKNTEAFF
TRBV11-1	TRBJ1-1	CASRFTGNGEAFF
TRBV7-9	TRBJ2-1	CASSLAGGPNEQFF
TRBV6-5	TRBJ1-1	CASSLSGNTEAFF
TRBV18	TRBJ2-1	CASSPPGLAGGTYNEQFF
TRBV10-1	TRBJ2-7	CASRFYEQYF
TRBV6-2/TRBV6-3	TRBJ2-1	CASSYSPPQGIYNEQFF
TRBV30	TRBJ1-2	CAWGLPTGGYTF
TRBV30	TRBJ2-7	CAWSMGGGRYEQYF
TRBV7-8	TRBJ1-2	CASSLDKVARGYTF
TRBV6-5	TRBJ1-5	CASSPWQSGSAQHF
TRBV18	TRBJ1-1	CASSLDMNTEAFF
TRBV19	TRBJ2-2	CASSIDRGANTGELFF
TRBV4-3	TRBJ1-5	CASSQNGGKGQPQHF
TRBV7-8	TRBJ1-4	CASSLGQLNEKLFF
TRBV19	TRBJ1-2	CASSSEAGDRYGYTF
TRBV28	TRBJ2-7	CASSTEGPSSYEQYF
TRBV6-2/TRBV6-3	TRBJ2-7	CASSNRGQGVNEQYF
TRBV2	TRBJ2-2	CASSEGRGTGELFF